The present T cell receptor (beta chain) was sequenced within a study of T cells expressing NK-cell markers. Study as a whole: All TCR beta repertoires analysed originated from sorted CD3+CD56+NKG2C+, CD3+CD56+NKG2C- and CD3+CD56-NKG2C+ T cells.

Points on this clonotype: Its antigen is not known.

Germline V lookup: CDR1 LGHNA, CDR2 YNFKEQ. This CDR3 contains 14 residues. TCRdb re-called the 5' RACE reads and shows each CDR3 protein once, DNA omitted. There are about 430,000 distinct CDR3 sequences in the sample, with under 1.5% held by the top ten. Findings and limits, study-wide: Once again these clonotypes came out on top in the CD3+CD56-NKG2C+ fraction of a handful of donors. Specificity for HCMV among expanded NKG2C+ T cell clones was not established.

The receptor's source is a woman aged 45-65 years in good health. The chain combines TRBV4-2 with TRBJ2-1. Sequencing was done on a sample of blood T cells: a sorted CD56 or NKG2C T cell subset, CD4+ or CD8+ T cells, or bulk PBMC T cells (not recorded which). CDR3 region: CASRPTAAGNEQFF.